The clone carrying this T cell receptor (beta chain) was detected only a few times. Its matching antigen is unknown. These data come from a study of regulatory T cells in long-lasting Graves disease. The study, taken as a whole, reports: With 2,500 to 3,000 shared public clonotypes, persistent patients exceeded new patients, who shared roughly 920. TRBV28, TRBJ1-2 and TRBJ2-5 were favored in persistent disease.

Construction of TCR beta libraries relied on iRepertoire HTBI primers and on Arm-PCR targeting CDR3 regions. Each CDR3 protein is one row after TCRdb ran MiXCR on the multiplex PCR reads. The sample carries about 660,000 distinct CDR3 sequences, around 30% recorded once. Specified time point: persistent/refractory GD, antithyroid drugs over 5 years with positive TRAb. Construction of the TCR library relied on RNA isolated from PBMCs. Diagnosing Graves' disease relied on the American Thyroid Association guidelines. V lost 8 bases to trimming and J lost 2 bases, with 22 bases between them. The CDR3 is 17 residues long. Germline-derived CDR1 and CDR2 are MDHEN and SYDVKM.

Sequencing used peripheral blood mononuclear cells (PBMCs), obtained when the disease was refractory, from a patient treated with antithyroid drugs. The rearrangement uses TRBV28 and TRBJ1-3, with D possibly TRBD1 on 6 matching bases. The TCR was taken from a female donor with Graves disease. The CDR3 loop is CASVKVGRGSAGNTIYF. The CDR3, as DNA: TGTGCCAGCGTTAAGGTCGGCAGGGGATCGGCTGGAAACACCATATATTTT.